This entry is about one T cell receptor beta chain. Its antigen is currently not known. No base quality information exists; no much larger clone differs at one position. This entry is derived from a study of shared clonotypes between healthy human individuals (dated by TCRdb to 2018 to 2021). The study in broad terms: Three men and a couple of women, aged 18 to 49 years, made up the cohort. For each donor, CD4 naive and CD4 memory were each run on three plates, CD8 naive on two plates, and CD8 memory on one plate. Blood TCR repertoires of roughly five healthy adults were deeply sequenced to estimate repertoire size and the extent of clonotype sharing between individuals. To increase sequencing depth and limit assay-specific biases, different laboratories used diverse techniques to prepare libraries and sequence TCR repertoires. Between about 0.8 and 9 billion PBMCs per donor were obtained by leukapheresis.

Trimming removed 4 bases from V and 2 bases from J; the gene matches leave 14 bases unexplained. The CDR3 spans 17 residues, from the cysteine through the phenylalanine. The sequence is cut down to CDR3 DNA, 51 bases in frame from base 1. CDR1 and CDR2 are drawn from the germline V gene: SGHRS, YFSETQ. The donors were healthy, HIV-negative adults who had no recently reported acute infections or vaccinations. Every donor was a Caucasian adult residing in Nashville, Tennessee, USA. CD4+ T cells were enriched through magnetic negative selection, after which naive cells were positively selected on CD45RA and the remaining negative fraction served as the memory subset. Blood was obtained by leukapheresis, after which PBMCs were separated by Ficoll-Histopaque density gradient centrifugation and cryopreserved in liquid nitrogen vapor phase. Purity and quantity of every magnetically sorted T cell population were checked by analytical flow cytometry. Genomic DNA was isolated from every sorted fraction and measured by UV absorbance on a Nanodrop 2000c.

Using the deep immunoSEQ assay, multiplex PCR amplified TCR CDR3 regions from genomic DNA. Extracted genomic DNA from each cell subset was distributed evenly across all wells of several immunoSEQ 96-well plates, and each plate was treated as a replicate. For sorted subsets, 200 to 250 ng of genomic DNA, equivalent to some 33,000 T cell genomes, went into each replicate PCR. The purified libraries were quantified using a Qubit 3.0 fluorometer, sized with a Bioanalyzer 2100, and then quantified again using the KAPA Library Quantification kit. A separate single-read 150-cycle Illumina NextSeq 550 flow cell was used to sequence each immunoSEQ 96-well plate. In the paper's pipeline: The immunoSEQ output contained only junctional sequences without quality scores, so filtering could not match that applied to full-length reads. To assign V/J genes and CDR3, sequences were annotated against IMGT germline references using PyIR, a Python wrapper for IgBLAST v1.9. Reads were filtered out if the reads had weak V/J assignments (E-value above 1e-6), no CDR3, stop codons, out-of-frame junctions, or ambiguous translated residues. V3J clonotypes were defined as sequences sharing the same inferred V gene, J gene, and CDR3 amino acid sequence. To compute the percentage overlap between repertoires, the number of shared unique clonotypes was divided by the size of the smaller repertoire. Three approaches were used to assess repertoire richness: RTK rarefaction, the Chao1 estimator, and Recon v2.1 estimates of unobserved clonotypes. OLGA was used to compute generation probabilities for all TCRbeta clonotypes that the gDNA method yielded from several donors. Here the immuneACCESS table is served through TCRdb, limited to in-frame sequences with V and J called. Missing clones are a known gap in these copies; in checked studies unresolved V genes cover under half, and the rest lacks a known reason. The V and J calls and the clone size are those of that table, but D and trimming were determined from the DNA. This sample gives over 1.4 million clones in total; roughly 96% of them show up just once. The ten largest make up approximately 1% of the sample.

Overall study outcomes, separate from this receptor: Based on pairwise subsampling, the degree of clonotype sharing among donors was expected to be affected by sequencing depth. Sampling was restricted to blood, and TCR repertoires in tissue are likely to differ from TCR repertoires in blood. Higher generation probabilities were observed for clonotypes shared by all four sorted-subset donors than for non-shared clonotypes. Even with the large sequencing depth, rarefaction of the sorted-subset datasets indicated that sequencing was incomplete. Because the study included only a small number of donors, the genetic and exposure-history diversity represented was limited. Naive subsets generally had larger estimated clonotype richness than memory subsets did. When several donors were compared, the shared fraction of clonotypes was around 5.1% for naive CD4, less than 4% for naive CD8, more than 2% for memory CD4, and under 0.5% for memory CD8.

Sequenced material: naive CD4+ T cells sorted from blood. Interpreted using the paper, the cell subset or site label stands for: CD45RA+ positively selected. This sequence originates from a man in his thirties or forties in good health. Recombination joined TRBV5-1 with TRBJ2-7, and 8 junction bases match TRBD1. The nucleotides are TGCGCCAGCAGCCCCGGACCCACCAGGGGGCCGACCTACGAGCAGTACTTC. This encodes CASSPGPTRGPTYEQYF.